The 18 T cell receptor beta chains in this list originate from one sample, sequenced in a study of identical twins. One entry per CDR3 protein results from TCRdb running MiXCR on the 5' RACE reads. This table has over 500,000 distinct CDR3 sequences, 20% to 25% appearing once. This sample was shared with a second study, whose subject was T cells expressing NK-cell markers.

What was sequenced was CD4+ T cells sorted from blood. The receptor source for this set is a woman between 18 and 29 years old in good health.

This clonotype was seen a few times. V and J are TRBV12-3 or TRBV12-4 and TRBJ1-2; no reliable D call. V lost 1 base and J 6 bases, leaving 12 bases between the germline ends. This CDR3 comprises 14 residues. The CDR3 reads CASSLVPSSHGYTF. The CDR3 bases are TGTGCCAGCAGTTTAGTGCCGTCCTCGCATGGCTACACCTTC.

Of note for this clonotype: Possible read error: a much larger clone is one base away. The chain is built from TRBV3-1 and TRBJ1-5; D call uncertain. V lost 0 bases to trimming and J lost 3 bases, with 3 bases between them. The CDR3 loop spans 13 amino acids. Germline V gives CDR1 LGHDT, CDR2 YNNKEL (reference sequence). The CDR3 DNA is TGTGCCAGCAGCCAAGATGTCAATCAGCCCCAGCATTTT. Translated: CASSQDVNQPQHF.

The sample holds a few counts of this clonotype. The chain uses TRBV18 and TRBJ1-3; D not certain. The CDR3 has 17 residues. From germline, CDR1 is KGHSH and CDR2 LQKENI. V was cut by 3 bases and J by 1 base, with 16 bases left in between. The chain's CDR3 is CASSPGFSQSSGNTIYF. CDR3 coding DNA: TGTGCCAGCTCACCCGGTTTCTCCCAAAGTTCTGGAAACACCATATATTTT.

This clonotype was recorded a few times. The genes are TRBV20-1 and TRBJ2-1; D might be TRBD2 (6 bases). V dropped 5 bases and J dropped 8 bases, with 22 bases sitting between them. The CDR3 runs 15 residues. Germline V gene sequence: CDR1 DFQATT, CDR2 SNEGSKA (reference sequence). Here the CDR3 reads CSARPGTLRTDEQFF. Here the CDR3 DNA reads TGCAGTGCTCGACCGGGGACTCTCAGGACCGATGAGCAGTTCTTC.

A few counts support this clonotype. The chain links TRBV7-8 to TRBJ2-5; D may be TRBD2 (6 bases). From germline, CDR1 is SGHVS and CDR2 FQNEAQ. The CDR3 loop spans 14 amino acids. The V and J ends lost 1 base and 5 bases respectively, with 11 bases between them. The CDR3 DNA reads as TGTGCCAGCAGCTTAGGGAGGGCTCGTGAGACCCAGTACTTC. It specifies CASSLGRARETQYF. Complete variable domain (other parts from reference TRBV7-8 and TRBJ2-5): GAGVSQSPRYKVAKRGQDVALRCDPISGHVSLFWYQQALGQGPEFLTYFQNEAQLDKSGLPSDRFFAERPEGSVSTLKIQRTQQEDSAVYLCASSLGRARETQYFGPGTRLLVL.

The chain recombines TRBV5-1 with TRBJ2-5, with D tentatively TRBD1 (6 bases). The CDR3 sequence is 13 residues long. The V end lost 7 bases, the J end lost 2 bases, and 12 bases lay between the germline ends. Per the germline V gene, CDR1 is SGHRS and CDR2 is YFSETQ. CDR3 loop: CASGRTVQETQYF. CDR3 nucleotides: TGCGCCAGCGGACGGACAGTTCAAGAGACCCAGTACTTC.

This clonotype turned up a few times. The genes are TRBV12-3 or TRBV12-4 and TRBJ2-2; 10 bases are a match to TRBD2. This CDR3 has 18 amino acids. V dropped 3 bases and J dropped 5; count of bases not matched to a gene: 12. The CDR3 DNA reads TGTGCCAGCAGTTTCCTAGGACTAGCGGATGTTCGGACCGGGGAGCTGTTTTTT. It encodes CASSFLGLADVRTGELFF.

Only a few counts were recorded for this clonotype. The chain links TRBV5-1 to TRBJ2-4, with D possibly matching TRBD1 (6 bases). The length of the CDR3 is 16 residues. V lost 0 bases and J 3 bases, leaving 13 bases between the germline ends. Germline CDR1 is SGHRS and CDR2 is YFSETQ. The CDR3 region is CASSLDYRVGKNIQYF. The DNA for the CDR3 is TGCGCCAGCAGCTTGGATTACAGGGTGGGCAAAAACATTCAGTACTTC.

This clonotype was seen a few times. The chain recombines TRBV20-1 with TRBJ2-7, with 9 bases aligning to TRBD1. Germline loops: CDR1 DFQATT, CDR2 SNEGSKA (reference sequence). The CDR3 totals 13 residues. V trimming: 3 bases; J trimming: 5 bases; junction bases outside the gene matches: 5. The CDR3 nucleotides read TGCAGTGCTAGGGACAGGGGTCGCAACGAGCAGTACTTC. Translation: CSARDRGRNEQYF.

V and J are TRBV7-8 and TRBJ2-2; D gene ambiguous. Germline-derived CDR1 and CDR2 are SGHVS and FQNEAQ. This CDR3 is 15 amino acids long. V was pared by 4 bases and J by 1 base, with 10 bases between. For the CDR3, the DNA is TGTGCCAGCAGCTCTCGACATCTGAACACCGGGGAGCTGTTTTTT. As protein: CASSSRHLNTGELFF.

This clonotype was recorded a few times. The V gene is TRBV6-5, the J gene TRBJ1-1; possible D gene TRBD1, 6 bases. Trimming removed 0 bases from V and 0 bases from J, with 8 bases in between. The CDR3 has 15 amino acids. CDR1 is MNHEY and CDR2 is SVGAGI in the germline V gene. CDR3 in amino acids: CASSYSPGVNTEAFF. CDR3 DNA: TGTGCCAGCAGTTACTCTCCAGGGGTGAACACTGAAGCTTTCTTT.

This clonotype turned up a few times. V usage is TRBV21-1 and J usage is TRBJ2-6; the table names TRBD2, a call not compared with the DNA. TRBV21-1 is annotated as a pseudogene. The CDR3 spans 17 residues. The CDR3 coding sequence is TGTGCCAGCTCTGTTAGAGGGAGGCGAACTGGGGCCAACGTCCTGACTTTC. It specifies CASSVRGRRTGANVLTF.

This clonotype has a handful of counts. The chain combines TRBV27 with TRBJ2-3; 9 bases map to TRBD2. This CDR3 contains 16 residues. Per the germline V gene, CDR1 is MNHEY and CDR2 is SMNVEV (reference sequence). The ends lost 5 bases at V and 4 bases at J; junction bases unmatched: 10. The CDR3 here is CASSTPGAGGADTQYF. The CDR3 bases are TGTGCCAGCAGTACGCCCGGAGCGGGAGGAGCAGATACGCAGTATTTT.

The chain joins TRBV20-1 to TRBJ2-7, with 8 bases identical to TRBD2. This CDR3 spans 15 amino acids. Germline CDR1 is DFQATT and CDR2 is SNEGSKA (reference sequence). V was clipped by 3 bases and J by 0 bases; unmatched bases: 7. This chain's CDR3 is CSASPREGASYEQYF. CDR3 nucleotide sequence: TGCAGTGCTAGTCCTCGGGAGGGAGCCTCCTACGAGCAGTACTTC.

The CDR3 region has the DNA TGTGCCAGCAGCCAAGATAGAAGGCGGGAGTCCCAAGCCTACGAGCAGTACTTC. Translation: CASSQDRRRESQAYEQYF. The genes are TRBV4-2 and TRBJ2-7, with 7 nucleotides matching TRBD2. CDR3 size: 18 residues. Trimming took 0 bases from V and 2 from J; bases not matched to a gene: 13. Germline lookup yields CDR1 LGHNA and CDR2 YNFKEQ.

This clonotype showed up many times. The chain uses TRBV3-1 and TRBJ2-7; 10 bases fit TRBD1. CDR1 is LGHDT, CDR2 YNNKEL, per germline (reference sequence). The length of the CDR3 is 15 residues. Unmatched junction bases numbered 6, after V lost 3 bases and J lost 4 bases. For the CDR3, the DNA is TGTGCCAGCAGCCAGTGGGGGACAGGGGATTACGAGCAGTACTTC. It codes for CASSQWGTGDYEQYF.

V gene TRBV5-6 combines with J gene TRBJ2-5, with unresolved D. Deletions cut 1 base from V and 5 bases from J, with 12 bases between. The CDR3 has 14 amino acids. Germline assignment: CDR1 SGHDT and CDR2 YYEEEE. CDR3 bases: TGTGCCAGCAGCTTGTCCCTTGGGTCGGAGACCCAGTACTTC. Encoded protein: CASSLSLGSETQYF. The full variable domain, with the rest looked up from reference TRBV5-6 and TRBJ2-5, is DAGVTQSPTHLIKTRGQQVTLRCSPKSGHDTVSWYQQALGQGPQFIFQYYEEEERQRGNFPDRFSGHQFPNYSSELNVNALLLGDSALYLCASSLSLGSETQYFGPGTRLLVL.

There are a few counts of this clonotype. The chain has TRBV18 and TRBJ2-7; D gene unclear. CDR1 is KGHSH and CDR2 is LQKENI in the germline V gene. The CDR3 has 14 amino acids. V was trimmed by 0 bases and J by 2 bases, leaving 8 bases between them. Written as DNA, the CDR3 is TGTGCCAGCTCACCACCGGACGGAACCTACGAGCAGTACTTC. Translation: CASSPPDGTYEQYF.